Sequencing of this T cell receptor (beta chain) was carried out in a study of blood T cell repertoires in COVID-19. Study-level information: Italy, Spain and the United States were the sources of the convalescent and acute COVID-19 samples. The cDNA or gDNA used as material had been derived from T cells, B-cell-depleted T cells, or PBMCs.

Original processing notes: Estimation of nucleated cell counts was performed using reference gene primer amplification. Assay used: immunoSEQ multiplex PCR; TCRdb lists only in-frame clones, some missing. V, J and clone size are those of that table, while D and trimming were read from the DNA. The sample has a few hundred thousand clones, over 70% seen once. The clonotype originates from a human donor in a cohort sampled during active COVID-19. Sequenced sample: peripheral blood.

CDR3 region: CTSRDSRIRYEQYF. The CDR3 DNA is TGCACCAGCAGGGACAGCCGAATCCGATACGAGCAGTACTTC. V is TRBV1 and J is TRBJ2-7; TRBD1 is the table's D call, not checked against the DNA. TRBV1 is reported as a pseudogene. The CDR3 contains 14 residues.